What follows are 25 T cell receptor beta chains derived from one specimen sequenced in a study of human T cells and chemical hapten exposure. Via MiXCR, TCRdb re-called the RACE reads, giving one row per CDR3 protein. The table lists tens of thousands of distinct CDR3 sequences, roughly 9.7% of them singletons, with approximately 5% in the top ten. Stated time point: pre-sensitization, week 0. Stated treatment: therapeutic diphenylcyclopropenone sensitization with weekly scalp DPC. The source was whole blood, collected in connection with sensitization to the hapten diphenylcyclopropenone (DPC). The receptors here all came from a woman between 50 and 59 years old with alopecia areata. Some clones in this sample may be carry-over from other donors' samples.

Turning to this clonotype: One junction end does not reproduce the germline sequence, and a read error may be involved. The chain couples TRBV29-1 to TRBJ2-3; D gene unclear. The CDR3 consists of 10 residues. Germline loops: CDR1 SQVTM, CDR2 ANQGSEA. The CDR3 region is CSAGTDTQYF. In nucleotides, the CDR3 is TGCAGCGCCGGCACGGATACGCAGTATTTT.

This clonotype was seen ten or more times. The chain is built from TRBV29-1 and TRBJ2-7; TRBD1 is a possible D gene (5 bases). The CDR3 covers 12 residues. Germline V lookup: CDR1 SQVTM, CDR2 ANQGSEA. V was trimmed by 7 bases and J by 2 bases, leaving 12 bases between them. This CDR3 is CSANDSPYEQYF. DNA of the CDR3: TGCAGCGCCAACGACAGCCCCTACGAGCAGTACTTC.

This clonotype has ten or more counts. The chain has TRBV28 and TRBJ1-3; D uncertain. In germline, CDR1 is MDHEN, CDR2 SYDVKM. The CDR3 has 16 amino acids. Deletions cut 6 bases from V and 0 bases from J, with 15 bases between. The CDR3 nucleotides are TGTGCCAGCAGAACACGCGGCCGGAACTCTGGAAACACCATATATTTT. Its translation is CASRTRGRNSGNTIYF.

This clonotype occurred a few times. The chain is built from TRBV9 and TRBJ2-4, with D maybe TRBD1 (5 bases). Trimming shortened V by 0 bases and J by 1 base, and 11 bases separated the two germline ends. CDR3 size: 16 residues. Germline V gene data show CDR1 as SGDLS and CDR2 as YYNGEE. CDR3 nucleotide sequence: TGTGCCAGCAGCGTAGCATCAGGGTCGGCCAAAAACATTCAGTACTTC. Amino acids: CASSVASGSAKNIQYF.

The rearrangement links TRBV4-2 to TRBJ2-2; 11 bases match TRBD2. There are 19 residues in the CDR3. CDR1 is LGHNA, CDR2 YNFKEQ, per germline. The ends lost 0 bases at V and 1 base at J; junction bases unmatched: 7. The CDR3 bases are TGTGCCAGCAGCCAAGAAATTAGCGGGAGGGCCCAGAACACCGGGGAGCTGTTTTTT. Encoded protein: CASSQEISGRAQNTGELFF.

On this clonotype itself: This clone may be a read error of a much larger clone one base away. The V gene is TRBV10-3, the J gene TRBJ2-1, with D tentatively TRBD1 (6 bases). There are 15 residues in the CDR3. Germline V gene data show CDR1 as ENHRY and CDR2 as SYGVKD. CDR3 region: CAISRTDSSYSEQFF. The DNA of the CDR3 is TGTGCCATCAGCCGGACAGATAGCTCCTACAGTGAGCAGTTCTTC.

The chain carries TRBV10-3 and TRBJ2-7; 10 bases match TRBD2. This CDR3 contains 17 residues. CDR1 and CDR2 from the germline V gene are ENHRY and SYGVKD. V dropped 3 bases and J dropped 1; count of bases not matched to a gene: 9. CDR3 amino acids: CAISESLAGDSSYEQYF. The CDR3 DNA is TGTGCCATCAGTGAAAGTCTAGCGGGAGATTCATCCTACGAGCAGTACTTC.

This clonotype was seen a few times. The J gene is TRBJ1-1, the V gene TRBV5-4, with 8 nucleotides matching TRBD1. The germline V gene encodes CDR1 SGHNT and CDR2 YYREEE (reference sequence). The CDR3 length is 15 residues. V lost 3 bases, J lost 1 base, and 5 bases stayed unmatched. The CDR3 DNA follows: TGTGCCAGCAGCTATAGGACAGGGCGGAACACTGAAGCTTTCTTT. Translating it yields CASSYRTGRNTEAFF. The whole variable domain, filled in from reference TRBV5-4 and TRBJ1-1, reads ETGVTQSPTHLIKTRGQQVTLRCSSQSGHNTVSWYQQALGQGPQFIFQYYREEENGRGNFPPRFSGLQFPNYSSELNVNALELDDSALYLCASSYRTGRNTEAFFGQGTRLTVV.

This clonotype came up a few times. V and J are TRBV20-1 and TRBJ1-6; D is perhaps TRBD1 (5 bases). Between the trimmed V and J ends, which lost 0 bases and 8 bases, there was a span of 8 bases. This CDR3 has 13 amino acids. Germline CDR1 DFQATT, CDR2 SNEGSKA (reference sequence). The DNA of the CDR3 is TGCAGTGCTAGAGATCCGACAGATTCACCCCTCCACTTT. It encodes CSARDPTDSPLHF.

This clonotype was picked up a small number of times. The CDR3 region is CASSYSGTSGSVPFF. In DNA, the CDR3 is TGTGCCAGCAGTTACTCAGGGACTAGCGGGAGTGTTCCGTTCTTC. This chain uses TRBV6-6 with TRBJ2-1, with 14 bases that match TRBD2. The CDR3 length is 15 residues. V lost 0 bases, J lost 15 bases, and 7 bases stayed unmatched. Per germline, CDR1 MNHNY and CDR2 SVGAGI (reference sequence).

The sample holds many counts of this clonotype. The J gene is TRBJ2-5, the V gene TRBV28, with 11 bases lining up with TRBD2. The V segment lost 6 bases and the J segment 1 base; nucleotides outside the gene matches: 4. CDR1 MDHEN and CDR2 SYDVKM come from the germline V gene. The CDR3 covers 15 residues. The CDR3 DNA reads as TGTGCCAGCAGCAGACTAGCGGGACTCCAAGAGACCCAGTACTTC. Translation: CASSRLAGLQETQYF.

This clonotype was counted a few times. The V call is TRBV28, the J call TRBJ2-1, with 11 bases matching TRBD1. J was trimmed by 5 bases and V by 6 bases; bases with no gene match: 9. The germline V gene encodes CDR1 MDHEN and CDR2 SYDVKM. The CDR3 has 16 residues. The CDR3 reads CASRTPGTGGNNEQFF. The CDR3 DNA is TGTGCCAGCAGGACACCCGGGACAGGGGGTAACAATGAGCAGTTCTTC. Full variable domain (rest looked up from reference TRBV28 and TRBJ2-1): DVKVTQSSRYLVKRTGEKVFLECVQDMDHENMFWYRQDPGLGLRLIYFSYDVKMKEKGDIPEGYSVSREKKERFSLILESASTNQTSMYLCASRTPGTGGNNEQFFGPGTRLTVL.

Only a few counts were recorded for this clonotype. The V call is TRBV12-3 or TRBV12-4, the J call TRBJ1-2; tentative D call: TRBD1 (5 bases). The CDR3 spans 13 residues. Trimming took off 7 bases at V and 8 bases at J, with 17 bases between the two ends. Here the CDR3 reads CASTVTGLWGYTF. For the CDR3, the DNA is TGTGCCAGCACCGTAACAGGATTGTGGGGCTACACCTTC.

Regarding this clonotype: One junction end disagrees with the germline gene, perhaps due to a read error. V is TRBV6-5 and J is TRBJ2-3, with 9 bases that match TRBD2. Germline assignment: CDR1 MNHEY and CDR2 SVGAGI. The CDR3 consists of 16 residues. The CDR3 loop is CASSYSGTSYTDTQYF. CDR3 in DNA: TGTGCCAGCAGCTACTCCGGGACTAGCTACACAGATACGCAGTATTTT.

This clonotype occurred many times. The J gene is TRBJ1-6, the V gene TRBV6-5; D unclear. Per the germline V gene, CDR1 is MNHEY and CDR2 is SVGAGI. Trimming stripped 7 bases from V and 0 bases from J, with 13 bases between. This CDR3 contains 16 residues. CDR3 amino acids: CASKGRFSSYNSPLHF. Here the CDR3 DNA reads TGTGCCAGCAAGGGCAGATTTAGCTCCTATAATTCACCCCTCCACTTT.

This clonotype was picked up one time. The chain recombines TRBV4-3 with TRBJ1-5; no definite D call. The CDR3 is 9 residues long. V gave up 8 bases and J gave up 10 bases, with 6 bases separating them. Germline-derived CDR1 and CDR2 are LGHNA and YSLEER. The CDR3 loop reads CASPPPQHF. The DNA of the CDR3 is TGCGCCAGCCCCCCACCCCAGCATTTT.

The CDR3 nucleotides are TGTGCCAGCAGCTCAGGGACTGACCGTTCACCCCTCCACTTT. Translation gives CASSSGTDRSPLHF. The chain couples TRBV6-5 to TRBJ1-6; perhaps TRBD1 as D (5 bases). Germline V lookup: CDR1 MNHEY, CDR2 SVGAGI. The germline V and J ends were trimmed by 6 bases and 9 bases, with 15 bases remaining between them. This CDR3 spans 14 amino acids.

In its sample, this clonotype was seen a few times. This sequence joins TRBV7-9 and TRBJ2-5; 7 bases are shared with TRBD2. Germline CDR1 is SEHNR and CDR2 is FQNEAQ (reference sequence). The CDR3 is 13 amino acids. The ends lost 8 bases at V and 2 bases at J; junction bases unmatched: 5. The CDR3 loop is CASGREVQETQYF. CDR3 bases: TGTGCCAGCGGCCGGGAGGTGCAAGAGACCCAGTACTTC.

V gene TRBV5-1 combines with J gene TRBJ1-2; D unresolved. CDR1 and CDR2 (germline): SGHRS, YFSETQ. V lost 1 base and J lost 8, with 12 bases in between. This CDR3 has 13 amino acids. Here the CDR3 reads CASSLTDPIGYTF. CDR3 sequence (DNA): TGCGCCAGCAGCTTGACAGACCCAATCGGCTACACCTTC.

The table lists this clonotype with many counts. The V gene is TRBV29-1, the J gene TRBJ2-7; 10 positions agree with TRBD1. V trimming: 6 bases; J trimming: 2 bases; junction bases outside the gene matches: 13. Germline V CDR1 and CDR2: SQVTM, ANQGSEA. The CDR3 totals 16 residues. CDR3 residues: CSVLGTGDVWAYEQYF. CDR3 bases: TGCAGCGTCCTTGGGACAGGGGATGTTTGGGCCTACGAGCAGTACTTC.

Only a few counts were recorded for this clonotype. The rearrangement links TRBV6-6 to TRBJ1-3; D not resolved. Germline assignment: CDR1 MNHNY and CDR2 SVGAGI (reference sequence). Trimming cost V 3 bases and J 4 bases, with 7 bases left between them. The CDR3 is 13 residues long. CDR3 coding DNA: TGTGCCAGCAGTTATAGGGCCGGAAACACCATATATTTT. Translated: CASSYRAGNTIYF.

This clonotype showed up just a few times. V and J are TRBV9 and TRBJ2-7, with D perhaps matching TRBD1 or TRBD2 (5 bases each). The CDR3 is 14 residues long. Trimming left V 0 bases short and J 0 bases short, with 7 bases between. The germline V gene encodes CDR1 SGDLS and CDR2 YYNGEE. CDR3 coding DNA: TGTGCCAGCAGCGTAGGGGGGAGCTCCTACGAGCAGTACTTC. It specifies CASSVGGSSYEQYF. The full variable domain, with the rest looked up from reference TRBV9 and TRBJ2-7, is DSGVTQTPKHLITATGQRVTLRCSPRSGDLSVYWYQQSLDQGLQFLIQYYNGEERAKGNILERFSAQQFPDLHSELNLSSLELGDSALYFCASSVGGSSYEQYFGPGTRLTVT.

At least ten counts were recorded for this clonotype. Mismatch with germline at one junction end may stem from a read error. The J gene is TRBJ2-1, the V gene TRBV7-7; 8 positions agree with TRBD1. Germline V lookup: CDR1 SSHAT, CDR2 FNYEAQ (reference sequence). The CDR3 totals 15 residues. This CDR3 reads CASSLDRGTYNEQFF. The CDR3 nucleotides read TGTGCTAGCAGTTTAGACAGGGGCACCTACAATGAGCAGTTCTTC.

V and J are TRBV27 and TRBJ2-7; either TRBD1 or TRBD2 may supply D (5 bases each). Trimming pared 5 bases from V and 3 bases from J, leaving 23 bases between. The CDR3 length is 17 residues. Germline lookup yields CDR1 MNHEY and CDR2 SMNVEV (reference sequence). The CDR3 DNA reads TGTGCCAGCAGTAAACTCCGGGGCCTGAACGATAACTACGAGCAGTACTTC. Residues: CASSKLRGLNDNYEQYF.

In this sample, this clonotype turned up a few times. The chain has TRBV11-2 and TRBJ2-5; D gene ambiguous. CDR3 length: 13 amino acids. V lost 5 bases and J 7 bases, leaving 14 bases between the germline ends. Germline V gene lookup returns CDR1 SGHAT and CDR2 FQNNGV. CDR3: CASSPERRGTQYF. CDR3 sequence (DNA): TGTGCCAGCAGCCCTGAAAGGCGCGGGACCCAGTACTTC.